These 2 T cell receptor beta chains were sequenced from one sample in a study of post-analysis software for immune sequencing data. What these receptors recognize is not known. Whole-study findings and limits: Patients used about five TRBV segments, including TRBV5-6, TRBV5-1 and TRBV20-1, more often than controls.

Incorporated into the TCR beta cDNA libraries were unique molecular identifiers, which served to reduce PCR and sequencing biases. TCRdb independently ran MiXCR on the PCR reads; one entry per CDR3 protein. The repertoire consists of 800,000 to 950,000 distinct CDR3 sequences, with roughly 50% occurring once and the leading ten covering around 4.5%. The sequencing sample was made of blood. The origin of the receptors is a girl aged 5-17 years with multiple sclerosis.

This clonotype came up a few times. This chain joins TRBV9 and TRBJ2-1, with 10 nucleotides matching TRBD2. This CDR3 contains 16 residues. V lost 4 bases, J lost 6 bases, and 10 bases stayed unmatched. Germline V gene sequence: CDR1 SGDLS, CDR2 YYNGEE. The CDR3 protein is CASSSPGLASLNEQFF. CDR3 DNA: TGTGCCAGCAGCTCTCCGGGACTAGCGAGCCTCAATGAGCAGTTCTTC. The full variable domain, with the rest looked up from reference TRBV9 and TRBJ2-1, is DSGVTQTPKHLITATGQRVTLRCSPRSGDLSVYWYQQSLDQGLQFLIQYYNGEERAKGNILERFSAQQFPDLHSELNLSSLELGDSALYFCASSSPGLASLNEQFFGPGTRLTVL.

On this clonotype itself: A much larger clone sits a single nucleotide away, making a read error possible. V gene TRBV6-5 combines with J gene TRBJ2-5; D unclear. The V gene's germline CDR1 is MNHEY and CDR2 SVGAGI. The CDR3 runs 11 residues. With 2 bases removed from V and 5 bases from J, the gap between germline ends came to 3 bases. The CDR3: CASSYVETQYF. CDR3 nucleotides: TGTGCCAGCAGTTACGTGGAGACCCAGTACTTC.